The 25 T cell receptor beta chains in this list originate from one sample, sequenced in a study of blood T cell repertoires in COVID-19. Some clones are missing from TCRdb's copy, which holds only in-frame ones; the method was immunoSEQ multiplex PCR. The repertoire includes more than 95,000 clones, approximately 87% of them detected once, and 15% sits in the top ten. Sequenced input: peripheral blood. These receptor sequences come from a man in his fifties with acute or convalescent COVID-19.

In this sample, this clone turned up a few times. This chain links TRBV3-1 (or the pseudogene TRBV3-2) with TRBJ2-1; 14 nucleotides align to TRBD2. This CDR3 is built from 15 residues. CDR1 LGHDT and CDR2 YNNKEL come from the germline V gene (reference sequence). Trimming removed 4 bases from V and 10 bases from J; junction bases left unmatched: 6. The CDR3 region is CASSPPGLAGEEQFF. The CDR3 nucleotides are TGTGCCAGCAGCCCCCCGGGACTAGCGGGAGAGGAGCAGTTCTTC.

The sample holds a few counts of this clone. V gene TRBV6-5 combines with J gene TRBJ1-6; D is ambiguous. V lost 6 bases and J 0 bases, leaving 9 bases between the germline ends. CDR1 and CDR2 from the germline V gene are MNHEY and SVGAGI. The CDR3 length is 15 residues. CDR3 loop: CASREVSSYNSPLHF. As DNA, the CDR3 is TGTGCCAGCAGGGAGGTGAGCTCCTATAATTCACCCCTCCACTTT.

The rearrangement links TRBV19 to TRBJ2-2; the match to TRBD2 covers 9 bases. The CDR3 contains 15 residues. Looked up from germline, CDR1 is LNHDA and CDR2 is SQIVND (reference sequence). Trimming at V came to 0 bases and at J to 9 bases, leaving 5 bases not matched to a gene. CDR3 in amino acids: CASSIDGSGSRELFF. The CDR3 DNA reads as TGTGCCAGTAGTATAGATGGTAGCGGGAGCCGGGAGCTGTTTTTT.

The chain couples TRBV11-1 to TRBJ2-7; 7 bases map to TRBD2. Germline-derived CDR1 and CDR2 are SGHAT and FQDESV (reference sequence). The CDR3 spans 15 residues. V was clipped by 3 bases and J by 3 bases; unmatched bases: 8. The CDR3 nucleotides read TGTGCCAGCAGCTTTGGCGGCGGGAGTCACTACGAGCAGTACTTC. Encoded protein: CASSFGGGSHYEQYF.

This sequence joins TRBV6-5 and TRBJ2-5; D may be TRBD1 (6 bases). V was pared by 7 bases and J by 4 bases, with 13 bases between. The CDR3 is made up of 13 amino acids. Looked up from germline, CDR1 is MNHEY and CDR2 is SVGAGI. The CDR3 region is CASTRGGRETQYF. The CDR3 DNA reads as TGTGCCAGCACCAGAGGGGGAAGAGAGACCCAGTACTTC.

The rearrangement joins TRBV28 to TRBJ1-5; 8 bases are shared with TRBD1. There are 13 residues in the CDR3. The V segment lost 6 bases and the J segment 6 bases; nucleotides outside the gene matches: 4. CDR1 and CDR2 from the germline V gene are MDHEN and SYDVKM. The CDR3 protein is CASSVQGVQPQHF. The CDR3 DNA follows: TGTGCCAGCAGCGTACAGGGGGTTCAGCCCCAGCATTTT.

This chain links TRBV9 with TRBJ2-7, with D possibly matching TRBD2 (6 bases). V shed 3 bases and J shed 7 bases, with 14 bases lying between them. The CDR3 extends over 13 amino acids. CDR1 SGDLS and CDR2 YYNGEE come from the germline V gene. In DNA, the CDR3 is TGTGCCAGCAGCGGAGGAGCGGGTTGGGAGCAGTACTTC. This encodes CASSGGAGWEQYF.

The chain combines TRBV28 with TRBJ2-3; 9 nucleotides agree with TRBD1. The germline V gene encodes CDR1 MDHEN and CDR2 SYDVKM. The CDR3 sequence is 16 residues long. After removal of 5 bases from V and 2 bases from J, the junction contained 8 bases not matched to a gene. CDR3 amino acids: CASSRPGQGITDTQYF. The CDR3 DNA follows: TGTGCCAGCAGTCGTCCGGGACAGGGTATCACAGATACGCAGTATTTT. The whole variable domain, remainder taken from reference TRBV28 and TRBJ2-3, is DVKVTQSSRYLVKRTGEKVFLECVQDMDHENMFWYRQDPGLGLRLIYFSYDVKMKEKGDIPEGYSVSREKKERFSLILESASTNQTSMYLCASSRPGQGITDTQYFGPGTRLTVL.

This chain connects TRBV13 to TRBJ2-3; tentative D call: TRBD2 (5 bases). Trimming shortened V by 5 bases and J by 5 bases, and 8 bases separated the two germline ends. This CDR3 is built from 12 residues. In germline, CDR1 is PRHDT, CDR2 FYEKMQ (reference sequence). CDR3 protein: CASSREGDTQYF. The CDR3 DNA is TGTGCCAGCAGCCGCGAGGGAGATACGCAGTATTTT.

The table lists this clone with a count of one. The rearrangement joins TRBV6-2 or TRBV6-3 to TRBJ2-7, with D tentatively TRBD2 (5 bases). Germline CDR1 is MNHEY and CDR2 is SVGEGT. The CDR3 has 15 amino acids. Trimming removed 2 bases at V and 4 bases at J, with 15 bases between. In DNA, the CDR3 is TGTGCCAGCAGTTACGGGGTAGCGTCATCGTACGAGCAGTACTTC. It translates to CASSYGVASSYEQYF.

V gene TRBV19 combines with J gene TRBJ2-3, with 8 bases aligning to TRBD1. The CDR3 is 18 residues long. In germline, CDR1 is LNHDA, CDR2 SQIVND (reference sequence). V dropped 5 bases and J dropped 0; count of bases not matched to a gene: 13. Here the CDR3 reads CASSPARGQGASTDTQYF. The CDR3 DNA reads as TGTGCCAGTAGTCCCGCAAGGGGGCAGGGGGCGAGCACAGATACGCAGTATTTT.

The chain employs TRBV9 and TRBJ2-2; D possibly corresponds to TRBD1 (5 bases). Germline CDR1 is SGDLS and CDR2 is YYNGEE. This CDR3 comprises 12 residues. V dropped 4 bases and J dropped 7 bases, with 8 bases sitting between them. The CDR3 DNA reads TGTGCCAGCAGCCGACAGAACGGGGAGCTGTTTTTT. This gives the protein CASSRQNGELFF.

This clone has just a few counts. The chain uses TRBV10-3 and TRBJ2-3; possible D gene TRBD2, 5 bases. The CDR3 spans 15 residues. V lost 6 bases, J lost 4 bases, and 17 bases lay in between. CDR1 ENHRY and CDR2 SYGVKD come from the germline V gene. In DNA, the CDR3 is TGTGCCATCAGCAGCATAGCGATTCAGGCAGATACGCAGTATTTT. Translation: CAISSIAIQADTQYF.

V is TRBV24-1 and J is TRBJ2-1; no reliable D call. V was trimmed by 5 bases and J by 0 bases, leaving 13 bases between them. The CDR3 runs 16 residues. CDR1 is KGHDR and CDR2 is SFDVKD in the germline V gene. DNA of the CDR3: TGTGCCACCAGTGGTCCGCGGCTGAGCTCCTACAATGAGCAGTTCTTC. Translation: CATSGPRLSSYNEQFF.

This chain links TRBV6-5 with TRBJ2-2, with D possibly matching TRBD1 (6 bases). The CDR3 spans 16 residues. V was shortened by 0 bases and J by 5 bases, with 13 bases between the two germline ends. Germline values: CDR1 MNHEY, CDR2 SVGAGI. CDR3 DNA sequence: TGTGCCAGCAGTTACTCAACAGGGTTTGCTACCGGGGAGCTGTTTTTT. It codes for CASSYSTGFATGELFF.

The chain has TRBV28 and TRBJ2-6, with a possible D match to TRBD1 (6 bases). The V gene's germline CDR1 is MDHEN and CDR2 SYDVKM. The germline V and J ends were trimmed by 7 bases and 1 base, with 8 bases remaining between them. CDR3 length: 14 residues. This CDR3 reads CASITGSGANVLTF. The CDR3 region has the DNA TGTGCCAGCATTACAGGGTCTGGGGCCAACGTCCTGACTTTC.

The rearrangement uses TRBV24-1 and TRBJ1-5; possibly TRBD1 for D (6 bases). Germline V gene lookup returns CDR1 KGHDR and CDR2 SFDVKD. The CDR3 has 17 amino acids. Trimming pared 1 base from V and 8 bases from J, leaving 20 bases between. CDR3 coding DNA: TGTGCCACCAGTGATTTTACGGGCCAGGGGCTAATCAAGCCCCAGCATTTT. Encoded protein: CATSDFTGQGLIKPQHF.

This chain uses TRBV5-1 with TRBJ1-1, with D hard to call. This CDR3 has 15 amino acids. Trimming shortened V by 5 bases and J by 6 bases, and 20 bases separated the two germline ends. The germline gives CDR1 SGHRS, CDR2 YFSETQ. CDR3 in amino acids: CASSSHSGFDAEAFF. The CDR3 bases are TGCGCCAGCAGTTCTCACTCGGGTTTTGATGCTGAAGCTTTCTTT.

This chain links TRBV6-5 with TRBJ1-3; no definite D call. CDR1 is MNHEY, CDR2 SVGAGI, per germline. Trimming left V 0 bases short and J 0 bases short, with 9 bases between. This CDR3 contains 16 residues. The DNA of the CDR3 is TGTGCCAGCAGTTACTCGCAGGCCAGCTCTGGAAACACCATATATTTT. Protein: CASSYSQASSGNTIYF.

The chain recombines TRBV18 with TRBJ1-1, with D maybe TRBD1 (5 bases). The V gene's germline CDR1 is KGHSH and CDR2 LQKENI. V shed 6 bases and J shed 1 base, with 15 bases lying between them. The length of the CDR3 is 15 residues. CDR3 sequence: CASSPGRGANTEAFF. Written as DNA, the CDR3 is TGTGCCAGCTCTCCGGGGCGGGGTGCGAACACTGAAGCTTTCTTT.

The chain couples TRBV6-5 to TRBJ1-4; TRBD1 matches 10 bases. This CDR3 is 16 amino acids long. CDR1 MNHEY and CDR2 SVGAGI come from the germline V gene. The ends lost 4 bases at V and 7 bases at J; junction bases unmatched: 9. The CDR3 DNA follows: TGTGCCAGCAGTTCCCAACGGACAGGGGGGTTTGAAAAACTGTTTTTT. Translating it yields CASSSQRTGGFEKLFF.

The DNA for the CDR3 is TGTGCCAGCAACAGGGGGCAAGCAGATACGCAGTATTTT. Encoded protein: CASNRGQADTQYF. The chain combines TRBV2 with TRBJ2-3, with 9 bases lining up with TRBD1. The CDR3 runs to 13 residues. With 7 bases clipped from V and 4 bases from J, the junction kept 3 bases outside the gene matches. The germline V gene has CDR1 SNHLY and CDR2 FYNNEI.

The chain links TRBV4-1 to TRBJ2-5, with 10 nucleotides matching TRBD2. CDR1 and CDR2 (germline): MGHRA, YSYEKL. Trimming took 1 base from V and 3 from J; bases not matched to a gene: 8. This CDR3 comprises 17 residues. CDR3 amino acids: CASSQAPLLAGKETQYF. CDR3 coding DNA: TGCGCCAGCAGCCAAGCCCCCTTACTAGCGGGAAAAGAGACCCAGTACTTC.

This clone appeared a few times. The CDR3 DNA sequence: TGCGCCAGCAGCCCCCGCGCTCTAGCGGGAGGGCCGGGCGGGGAGCTGTTTTTT. It is translated as CASSPRALAGGPGGELFF. The gene calls are TRBV5-1 and TRBJ2-2; the match to TRBD2 covers 12 bases. CDR1 SGHRS and CDR2 YFSETQ come from the germline V gene. This CDR3 is 18 amino acids long. V was clipped by 4 bases and J by 7 bases; unmatched bases: 14.

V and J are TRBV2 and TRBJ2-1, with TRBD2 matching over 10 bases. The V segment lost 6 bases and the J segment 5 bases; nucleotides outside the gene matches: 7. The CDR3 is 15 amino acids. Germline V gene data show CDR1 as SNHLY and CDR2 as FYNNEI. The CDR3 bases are TGTGCCAGCAGGCCCTTAGCGGGAGGACACAATGAGCAGTTCTTC. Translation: CASRPLAGGHNEQFF.